This T cell receptor (beta chain) was observed in a study of OX40 agonist ivuxolimab in advanced cancers. Findings and caveats of the study: On average, CD8+ T cells showed a greater number of expanded clones than CD4+.

Profiling relied on immunoSEQ multiplex PCR, and the TCRdb table lists in-frame clones only, not all of them. The sample lists some 70,000 clones; about 92% were seen once. About this clone itself: What it binds is not known.

The clonotype originates from an adult with an advanced solid tumor such as melanoma, head and neck, liver or kidney cancer. Sequencing used CD4+ or CD8+ T cells sorted from blood, obtained in a trial of the OX40 agonist ivuxolimab.

In DNA, the CDR3 is TGTGCCAGCAGTGGTAGCGGGGGCCAATCGAACACCGGGGAGCTGTTTTTT. Protein product: CASSGSGGQSNTGELFF. This sequence joins TRBV11-2 and TRBJ2-2, with TRBD2 matching 9 bases. The CDR3 totals 17 residues. V trimming: 6 bases; J trimming: 0 bases; junction bases outside the gene matches: 8. The germline V gene has CDR1 SGHAT and CDR2 FQNNGV.